Listed below are T cell receptor beta chains from one sample, sequenced in a study of metastatic and nonmetastatic thyroid tumors. Using MiXCR, TCRdb reanalyzed the PCR reads. The sample contains about 16,000 clones, approximately 32% of which appear only once. Source material: tumor tissue. The receptor source for this set is a male donor with papillary thyroid cancer or a benign thyroid nodule (not recorded which). Some clones in this sample may be carry-over from other donors' samples. Each CDR3 is given with its conserved first and last residue. D genes are given only for firm matches. Only some rows state a clone size, as once, few, many or a class for expanded clones.

clone_size	d_call	v_call	j_call	cdr3_aa	cdr3_nt
many	TRBD2	TRBV7-3	TRBJ2-1	CASSLAGTSVGEQFF	TGTGCCAGCAGCTTAGCAGGGACTAGCGTAGGTGAGCAGTTCTTC
many	TRBD2	TRBV11-1	TRBJ2-2	CASSLGTSGNTGELFF	TGTGCCAGCAGCTTGGGGACTAGCGGAAACACCGGGGAGCTGTTTTTT
NA	NA	TRBV4-2	TRBJ2-7	CASSLSRGSENRYEQYF	TGTGCCAGCAGCCTCAGCCGGGGTAGCGAGAACCGCTACGAGCAGTACTTC
NA	NA	TRBV6-1	TRBJ2-7	CASSEGYEQYF	TGTGCCAGCAGTGAAGGCTACGAGCAGTACTTC
few	NA	TRBV6-1	TRBJ2-5	CASTRSSHQETQYF	TGTGCCAGCACCAGGAGTTCGCACCAAGAGACCCAGTACTTC
medium-sized	TRBD2	TRBV11-3	TRBJ2-2	CASSFGGGTGELFF	TGTGCCAGCAGCTTCGGGGGAGGGACCGGGGAGCTGTTTTTT
NA	NA	TRBV14	TRBJ2-2	CASSQDARENTGELFF	TGTGCCAGCAGCCAAGATGCGCGGGAGAACACCGGGGAGCTGTTTTTT
NA	TRBD2	TRBV6-1	TRBJ2-5	CASSETSGGAETQYF	TGTGCCAGCAGTGAGACTAGCGGGGGGGCAGAGACCCAGTACTTC
NA	TRBD2	TRBV20-1	TRBJ2-7	CSASRTSGSYEQYF	TGCAGTGCTTCTCGGACTAGCGGCTCCTACGAGCAGTACTTC
NA	TRBD1	TRBV7-7	TRBJ2-7	CASSSTGVLHEQYF	TGTGCTAGCAGCTCAACAGGGGTTCTCCACGAGCAGTACTTC
many	NA	TRBV6-6	TRBJ2-1	CASILDPRSSYNEQFF	TGTGCCAGCATTCTTGATCCCCGTAGCTCCTACAATGAGCAGTTCTTC
NA	NA	TRBV12-3/TRBV12-4	TRBJ1-6	CASTLGAGNSPLHF	TGTGCCAGCACCCTCGGGGCGGGGAATTCACCCCTCCACTTT
few	NA	TRBV11-2	TRBJ1-1	CASSSITGLNTEAFF	TGTGCCAGCAGCAGTATTACAGGATTGAACACTGAAGCTTTCTTT
many	NA	TRBV6-2/TRBV6-3	TRBJ2-3	CASSLVGTDTQYF	TGTGCCAGCAGTCTTGTGGGCACAGATACGCAGTATTTT
NA	TRBD1	TRBV5-1	TRBJ1-6	CASSPRQGANSPLHF	TGCGCCAGCAGCCCAAGACAGGGTGCGAATTCACCCCTCCACTTT
many	NA	TRBV5-1	TRBJ2-5	CASSLVGGYQETQYF	TGCGCCAGCAGCTTGGTAGGGGGGTACCAAGAGACCCAGTACTTC
many	NA	TRBV27	TRBJ2-1	CASSPRGAYNEQFF	TGTGCCAGCAGCCCCCGGGGCGCGTACAATGAGCAGTTCTTC
NA	TRBD1	TRBV6-5	TRBJ1-1	CASSLGQGAVSTEAFF	TGTGCCAGCAGTTTAGGACAGGGGGCTGTGAGCACTGAAGCTTTCTTT
NA	NA	TRBV30	TRBJ1-5	CAWSVGVGGQPQHF	TGTGCCTGGAGTGTGGGGGTTGGGGGGCAGCCCCAGCATTTT
NA	NA	TRBV7-3	TRBJ1-1	CASSLYPLDGWTEAFF	TGTGCCAGCAGCTTATATCCCCTAGACGGATGGACTGAAGCTTTCTTT
NA	NA	TRBV20-1	TRBJ1-1	CSAIPIGGGEAFF	TGCAGTGCTATCCCGATAGGAGGGGGTGAAGCTTTCTTT
NA	TRBD2	TRBV6-1	TRBJ2-1	CASSSSGRGTSEQFF	TGTGCCAGCAGCTCTAGCGGGAGGGGAACCTCTGAGCAGTTCTTC
medium-sized	NA	TRBV25-1	TRBJ2-7	CASSDLKVFYEQYF	TGTGCCAGCAGTGATTTGAAGGTGTTCTACGAGCAGTACTTC
NA	NA	TRBV11-2	TRBJ2-7	CASSLAGFSYEQYF	TGTGCCAGCAGCTTAGCGGGGTTCTCCTACGAGCAGTACTTC
NA	NA	TRBV10-3	TRBJ2-5	CAISAGQPEETQYF	TGTGCCATCAGTGCCGGACAGCCGGAGGAGACCCAGTACTTC
NA	TRBD1	TRBV9	TRBJ2-2	CASSVAGTGLITGELFF	TGTGCCAGCAGCGTTGCCGGGACAGGGTTAATCACCGGGGAGCTGTTTTTT
NA	NA	TRBV12-3/TRBV12-4	TRBJ2-2	CASSPTGSGELFF	TGTGCCAGCAGTCCAACAGGGTCCGGGGAGCTGTTTTTT
NA	NA	TRBV5-1	TRBJ1-2	CASSPRWNYGYTF	TGCGCCAGCAGCCCCAGGTGGAACTATGGCTACACCTTC
many	NA	TRBV28	TRBJ1-2	CASSLKGYGYTF	TGTGCCAGCAGCCTTAAGGGATATGGCTACACCTTC
medium-sized	NA	TRBV4-1	TRBJ1-1	CASSQREVTEAFF	TGCGCCAGCAGCCAACGGGAGGTCACTGAAGCTTTCTTT
many	NA	TRBV20-1	TRBJ2-1	CSARGDSASGQFF	TGCAGTGCTAGAGGGGATAGCGCCTCGGGGCAGTTCTTC
medium-sized	TRBD2	TRBV7-2	TRBJ2-4	CASSPGLAGGWVGNIQYF	TGTGCCAGCAGCCCGGGACTAGCGGGAGGATGGGTGGGAAACATTCAGTACTTC
many	NA	TRBV15	TRBJ1-4	CATSREGAQTEKLFF	TGTGCCACCAGCAGAGAGGGGGCCCAAACTGAAAAACTGTTTTTT
NA	NA	TRBV4-1	TRBJ2-3	CASSQGSSADTQYF	TGCGCCAGCAGCCAAGGTTCTTCCGCAGATACGCAGTATTTT